What follows are 16 T cell receptor beta chains derived from one specimen sequenced in a study of blood T cells in healthy people across ages. With a J-beta primer mix and a sample-barcoded 5' primer, a second PCR ran roughly 6 to 11 cycles. MiXCR was run by TCRdb on the 5' RACE reads, yielding one entry per CDR3 protein. The data hold hundreds of thousands of distinct CDR3 sequences, with 49% observed a single time. The sequenced sample consisted of blood. The source is a woman aged 55-69 years in good health.

The sample holds a few counts of this clonotype. The chain combines TRBV4-3 with TRBJ2-4; 8 bases align to TRBD2. The J call may be faulty, since TRBJ2-7 better matches the DNA end. The CDR3 is made up of 18 amino acids. The germline V gene has CDR1 LGHNA and CDR2 YSLEER. CDR3 DNA: TGCGCCAGCAGCCAAGAATTCCGGGGGGGGAGTTGGCTATTCGAGCAGTACTTC. Its translation: CASSQEFRGGSWLFEQYF.

This clonotype was found a few times. This sequence joins TRBV24-1 and TRBJ2-1, with 9 bases that match TRBD2. V shed 6 bases and J 5 bases; nucleotides not matched to a gene: 4. The CDR3 is 14 residues long. Germline CDR1 and CDR2: KGHDR and SFDVKD. The CDR3 sequence: CATSRTSVNNEQFF. CDR3 bases: TGTGCCACCAGTCGGACTAGCGTAAACAATGAGCAGTTCTTC.

The chain couples TRBV29-1 to TRBJ2-7; TRBD1 matches at 7 bases. The end of the DNA fits TRBJ2-5 better, so the J call may be wrong. The germline V gene has CDR1 SQVTM and CDR2 ANQGSEA. The CDR3 is 13 amino acids. The CDR3 DNA sequence: TGCAGCGTTGAGACAGGGAGTGGTGAGACCCAGTACTTC. It yields the protein CSVETGSGETQYF.

This clonotype occurred a few times. This rearrangement joins TRBV20-1 to TRBJ1-2; D possibly corresponds to TRBD1 (5 bases). In germline, CDR1 is DFQATT, CDR2 SNEGSKA (reference sequence). The CDR3 runs 12 residues. Trimming removed 8 bases at V and 6 bases at J, with 16 bases between. CDR3 amino acids: CSPRGPGDGYTF. CDR3 DNA sequence: TGCAGTCCCAGAGGGCCGGGGGATGGCTACACCTTC.

V and J are TRBV7-3 and TRBJ2-7, with 8 bases identical to TRBD2. Germline values: CDR1 SGHTA, CDR2 FQGTGA. The V and J ends lost 6 bases and 7 bases, in that order; junction bases with no gene match: 8. The CDR3 loop spans 13 amino acids. The CDR3 protein is CASSVAGPEEQYF. The CDR3 DNA reads as TGTGCCAGCAGTGTAGCGGGACCGGAAGAGCAGTACTTC.

The chain is built from TRBV20-1 and TRBJ2-3, with D possibly being TRBD2 (7 bases). This CDR3 region has 17 residues. V shed 0 bases and J shed 3 bases, with 19 bases lying between them. In germline, CDR1 is DFQATT, CDR2 SNEGSKA (reference sequence). This CDR3 is CSARDPRRGQGTDTQYF. CDR3 nucleotide sequence: TGCAGTGCTAGAGACCCCAGGCGGGGGCAGGGTACAGATACGCAGTATTTT.

The chain has TRBV18 and TRBJ1-1, with D unclear. V was clipped by 6 bases and J by 1 base, with 9 bases between them. The germline CDR1 and CDR2 sequences are KGHSH and LQKENI. CDR3 length: 13 residues. The CDR3 DNA reads as TGTGCCAGCTCGCCAAAGGCGAACACTGAAGCTTTCTTT. The encoded protein is CASSPKANTEAFF.

This rearrangement joins TRBV7-2 to TRBJ2-1, with 11 bases that match TRBD2. V lost 4 bases to trimming and J lost 7 bases; unmatched junction nucleotides: 9. This CDR3 has 16 residues. Looked up from germline, CDR1 is SGHTA and CDR2 is FQGNSA. CDR3 DNA sequence: TGTGCCAGCAGCTATGGTAGCGGGAGGGCGGGGAATGAGCAGTTCTTC. Amino acids: CASSYGSGRAGNEQFF.

This clonotype was observed a few times. The CDR3 is CASSPGTVVEGEQYF. The CDR3 DNA is TGTGCCAGCAGTCCGGGGACAGTTGTTGAGGGCGAGCAGTACTTC. This chain joins TRBV27 and TRBJ2-7; 7 positions match TRBD1. CDR1 and CDR2 (germline): MNHEY, SMNVEV (reference sequence). V lost 5 bases to trimming and J lost 6 bases; unmatched junction nucleotides: 13. The CDR3 sequence is 15 residues long.

V is TRBV20-1 and J is TRBJ1-4; tentatively, D is TRBD1 (5 bases). Trimming pared 1 base from V and 5 bases from J, leaving 8 bases between. The CDR3 has 13 amino acids. Germline V gives CDR1 DFQATT, CDR2 SNEGSKA (reference sequence). The CDR3 DNA reads TGCAGTGCTAGAGTTTCAGGGAATGAAAAACTGTTTTTT. Residues: CSARVSGNEKLFF.

The chain couples TRBV20-1 to TRBJ1-5; D unclear. Per germline, CDR1 DFQATT and CDR2 SNEGSKA (reference sequence). This CDR3 is 14 amino acids long. V lost 6 bases and J lost 2, with 14 bases in between. The chain's CDR3 is CSALSGNGNQPQHF. In DNA, the CDR3 is TGCAGTGCCCTAAGCGGGAACGGCAATCAGCCCCAGCATTTT.

This clonotype was found a few times. CDR3 residues: CASSQEFAGLAGRNEQFF. CDR3 DNA sequence: TGCGCCAGCAGCCAAGAATTCGCGGGACTAGCGGGACGGAATGAGCAGTTCTTC. The rearrangement links TRBV4-3 to TRBJ2-1, with 13 bases matching TRBD2. The CDR3 contains 18 residues. Trimming at V came to 0 bases and at J to 7 bases, leaving 9 bases not matched to a gene. Germline assignment: CDR1 LGHNA and CDR2 YSLEER.

The chain couples TRBV4-2 to TRBJ2-7; TRBD1 might be the D (5 bases). Germline values: CDR1 LGHNA, CDR2 YNFKEQ. The CDR3 loop spans 13 amino acids. V was shortened by 3 bases and J by 1 base, with 7 bases between the two germline ends. The CDR3 DNA reads TGTGCCAGCAGCCATAGGGGTTCCTACGAGCAGTACTTC. This sequence encodes CASSHRGSYEQYF.

The chain joins TRBV18 to TRBJ2-1, with 9 bases aligning to TRBD2. The germline gives CDR1 KGHSH, CDR2 LQKENI. The CDR3 is 15 residues long. The V segment lost 3 bases and the J segment 10 bases; nucleotides outside the gene matches: 10. CDR3 amino acids: CASSPMASGEGEQFF. The CDR3 DNA reads as TGTGCCAGCTCACCTATGGCTAGCGGGGAAGGCGAGCAGTTCTTC.

The chain combines TRBV6-5 with TRBJ2-2; D is unclear. Trimming removed 7 bases from V and 4 bases from J, with 7 bases in between. The CDR3 spans 12 residues. Looked up from germline, CDR1 is MNHEY and CDR2 is SVGAGI. The CDR3 bases are TGTGCCAGCAAAAGGAGCACCGGGGAGCTGTTTTTT. It yields the protein CASKRSTGELFF.

In this sample, this clonotype turned up a few times. This chain connects TRBV11-2 to TRBJ1-1, with 7 bases fitting TRBD1. The CDR3 has 15 amino acids. The V gene end was trimmed by 6 bases and the J gene end by 3 bases; junction bases not matched to a gene: 10. CDR1 is SGHAT, CDR2 FQNNGV, per germline. The CDR3 reads CASRLTGVEYTEAFF. The DNA of the CDR3 is TGTGCCAGCAGGCTAACAGGGGTTGAATACACTGAAGCTTTCTTT.